These 22 T cell receptor beta chains were sequenced from one sample in a study of T cells in Graves' hyperthyroidism and ophthalmopathy. Amplification yielded TCR beta CDR3 regions, with RNA transcripts as the source. The primer set for the first-round RT-PCR of the TCR CDR3 was HTBI. MiXCR, applied by TCRdb to the multiplex PCR reads, yields one record per CDR3 protein. The sample consists of over 250,000 distinct CDR3 sequences, less than 30% of them appearing once. The material sequenced was blood. The receptor source for this set is a man aged 40-50 years with Graves' hyperthyroidism that later progressed to Graves' ophthalmopathy.

The gene calls are TRBV5-1 and TRBJ2-7; 11 nucleotides match TRBD2. After removal of 5 bases from V and 2 bases from J, the junction contained 6 bases not matched to a gene. This CDR3 comprises 15 residues. Germline loops: CDR1 SGHRS, CDR2 YFSETQ. CDR3 protein: CASSSTSGSPYEQYF. CDR3 bases: TGCGCCAGCAGTTCAACTAGCGGGAGTCCCTACGAGCAGTACTTC.

This clonotype was counted at least ten times. This chain links TRBV7-2 with TRBJ2-7; 8 nucleotides line up with TRBD1. The CDR3 length is 15 residues. CDR1 is SGHTA and CDR2 is FQGNSA in the germline V gene. V was pared by 6 bases and J by 5 bases, with 12 bases of the junction left unmatched. The CDR3 coding sequence is TGTGCCAGCAGTTATCGGACAGGGACGAATGACGAGCAGTACTTC. Its protein is CASSYRTGTNDEQYF.

Ten or more counts support this clonotype. The chain combines TRBV6-1 with TRBJ1-5, with a tentative D call TRBD1 (6 bases). This CDR3 is built from 12 residues. From germline, CDR1 is MNHNS and CDR2 SASEGT. V was clipped by 8 bases and J by 5 bases, with 10 bases between them. CDR3 sequence (DNA): TGTGCCAGCGGAGACAGGCATCAGCCCCAGCATTTT. Protein sequence: CASGDRHQPQHF.

V and J are TRBV19 and TRBJ1-1; a possible D gene is TRBD1 (5 bases). V dropped 7 bases and J dropped 0 bases, with 12 bases sitting between them. Germline V CDR1 and CDR2: LNHDA, SQIVND (reference sequence). This CDR3 has 14 residues. CDR3 amino acids: CASKTGTVNTEAFF. CDR3 DNA: TGTGCCAGTAAAACCGGGACGGTGAACACTGAAGCTTTCTTT.

This clonotype was recorded many times. The chain uses TRBV5-1 and TRBJ2-7; TRBD2 might be the D (6 bases). Trimming shortened V by 6 bases and J by 6 bases, and 19 bases separated the two germline ends. Germline V CDR1 and CDR2: SGHRS, YFSETQ. CDR3 length: 14 amino acids. The CDR3 coding sequence is TGCGCCAGCAATCCAAACGTGGGAGGCGCCGAGCAGTACTTC. It translates to CASNPNVGGAEQYF. Based on the CDR3 plus reference TRBV5-1 and TRBJ2-7, the full variable domain is KAGVTQTPRYLIKTRGQQVTLSCSPISGHRSVSWYQQTPGQGLQFLFEYFSETQRNKGNFPGRFSGRQFSNSRSEMNVSTLELGDSALYLCASNPNVGGAEQYFGPGTRLTVT.

The chain joins TRBV20-1 to TRBJ2-7, with D unclear. The CDR3 is 10 residues long. Germline V gene lookup returns CDR1 DFQATT and CDR2 SNEGSKA (reference sequence). V was shortened by 5 bases and J by 6 bases, with 8 bases between the two germline ends. The CDR3 here is CSASVPEQYF. The CDR3 region has the DNA TGCAGTGCTTCCGTTCCCGAGCAGTACTTC.

In its sample, this clonotype was seen many times. The chain couples TRBV12-3 or TRBV12-4 to TRBJ2-5, with 7 nucleotides matching TRBD2. This CDR3 is built from 13 residues. V gave up 8 bases and J gave up 2 bases; unmatched junction bases: 5. The CDR3 protein is CASAVGGQETQYF. CDR3 bases: TGTGCCAGCGCGGTGGGGGGGCAAGAGACCCAGTACTTC.

The V and J genes are TRBV24-1 and TRBJ2-7; no reliable D call. V was cut by 4 bases and J by 0 bases, with 6 bases left in between. Germline CDR1 reads KGHDR; CDR2 reads SFDVKD. CDR3 length: 13 residues. The DNA of the CDR3 is TGTGCCACCAGTGAGGCTAACTCCTACGAGCAGTACTTC. Its protein is CATSEANSYEQYF.

This clonotype has a count of ten or more. The chain combines TRBV24-1 with TRBJ1-1; D uncertain. This CDR3 comprises 13 residues. Germline V gives CDR1 KGHDR, CDR2 SFDVKD. The germline V and J ends were trimmed by 5 bases and 0 bases, with 6 bases remaining between them. CDR3 in amino acids: CATSAGVNTEAFF. The CDR3 nucleotides are TGTGCCACCAGTGCGGGAGTGAACACTGAAGCTTTCTTT.

There are many counts of this clonotype. V is TRBV5-1 and J is TRBJ2-7; no firm D call. The CDR3 totals 13 residues. The V end was cut by 3 bases, the J end by 4 bases, with 11 bases between. CDR1 is SGHRS and CDR2 is YFSETQ in the germline V gene. In DNA, the CDR3 is TGCGCCAGCAGCTCGCCCCCCCTTTACGAGCAGTACTTC. Protein sequence: CASSSPPLYEQYF.

This chain joins TRBV20-1 and TRBJ1-1, with D perhaps matching TRBD1 (5 bases). Germline CDR1 DFQATT, CDR2 SNEGSKA (reference sequence). Deletions cut 5 bases from V and 2 bases from J, with 9 bases between. This CDR3 spans 12 amino acids. CDR3 sequence: CSAPQGNTEAFF. The CDR3 bases are TGCAGTGCTCCTCAGGGAAACACTGAAGCTTTCTTT.

V usage is TRBV19 and J usage is TRBJ2-7; TRBD1 is a possible D gene (6 bases). V lost 4 bases to trimming and J lost 3 bases, with 16 bases between them. This CDR3 has 15 residues. Per germline, CDR1 LNHDA and CDR2 SQIVND (reference sequence). The CDR3 protein is CASSRQTGTFYEQYF. As DNA, the CDR3 is TGTGCCAGTAGTAGACAAACAGGGACCTTCTACGAGCAGTACTTC.

This clonotype turned up a few times. This chain uses TRBV6-5 with TRBJ1-3; unclear D gene. The CDR3 runs 16 residues. V lost 2 bases and J lost 0, with 11 bases in between. Germline CDR1 is MNHEY and CDR2 is SVGAGI. The CDR3 sequence: CASSYTRETSGNTIYF. CDR3 nucleotide sequence: TGTGCCAGCAGTTACACCAGAGAAACCTCTGGAAACACCATATATTTT.

The rearrangement uses TRBV19 and TRBJ1-1; TRBD1 is a possible D gene (6 bases). The V end lost 10 bases, the J end lost 1 base, and 16 bases lay between the germline ends. Germline V gene lookup returns CDR1 LNHDA and CDR2 SQIVND (reference sequence). The CDR3 totals 14 residues. The CDR3 DNA follows: TGTGCCACCTTCTCGGGACAATCGAACACTGAAGCTTTCTTT. This gives the protein CATFSGQSNTEAFF.

This clonotype has just a few counts. The genes are TRBV11-1 and TRBJ2-4, with unresolved D. V dropped 5 bases and J dropped 5 bases, with 13 bases sitting between them. CDR3 length equals 14 residues. Per germline, CDR1 SGHAT and CDR2 FQDESV (reference sequence). CDR3 sequence: CASSHSGPQNIQYF. DNA for the CDR3: TGTGCCAGCAGCCATTCCGGACCGCAAAACATTCAGTACTTC.

This clonotype was observed many times. CDR3 loop: CASSLVGGPGELFF. CDR3 coding DNA: TGTGCCAGCAGCTTAGTTGGGGGTCCCGGGGAGCTGTTTTTT. The chain combines TRBV7-8 with TRBJ2-2; perhaps D is TRBD1 or TRBD2 (5 bases each). The ends were cut back, 1 base at V and 6 bases at J, with 9 bases in the middle. The CDR3 is made up of 14 amino acids. Germline-derived CDR1 and CDR2 are SGHVS and FQNEAQ.

This clonotype was observed many times. This chain connects TRBV7-2 to TRBJ1-2, with unresolved D. The V and J ends lost 3 bases and 7 bases respectively, with 9 bases between them. The CDR3 loop spans 12 amino acids. Germline lookup yields CDR1 SGHTA and CDR2 FQGNSA. Here the CDR3 DNA reads TGTGCCAGCAGCTTCGCGGGTCGTGGCTACACCTTC. It codes for CASSFAGRGYTF.

The sample holds many counts of this clonotype. The chain joins TRBV29-1 to TRBJ2-5; the D is unclear. The CDR3 runs 14 residues. Germline V gene data show CDR1 as SQVTM and CDR2 as ANQGSEA. V was trimmed by 4 bases and J by 5 bases, leaving 17 bases between them. CDR3 protein: CSVVRLNQRETQYF. For the CDR3, the DNA is TGCAGCGTTGTACGGTTAAACCAAAGGGAGACCCAGTACTTC.

This clonotype was seen at least ten times. The chain links TRBV24-1 to TRBJ1-5; 7 positions agree with TRBD1. Per germline, CDR1 KGHDR and CDR2 SFDVKD. CDR3 length: 17 residues. J gave up 0 bases and V 3 bases, and 7 bases lay outside the gene matches. CDR3 sequence reads: CATSDNPGTDSNQPQHF. The CDR3 nucleotides are TGTGCCACCAGTGATAACCCCGGGACAGATAGCAATCAGCCCCAGCATTTT.

This clonotype was seen many times. V and J are TRBV20-1 and TRBJ2-5; no definite D call. The V end was cut by 2 bases, the J end by 2 bases, with 27 bases between. The CDR3 is 19 amino acids. The germline V gene encodes CDR1 DFQATT and CDR2 SNEGSKA (reference sequence). The CDR3 DNA sequence: TGCAGTGCTAGATCCCCCCCCCTGACACCCTACCCCCTACAAGAGACCCAGTACTTC. Amino acids: CSARSPPLTPYPLQETQYF.

This clonotype was picked up many times. The chain recombines TRBV6-2 or TRBV6-3 with TRBJ1-1; TRBD1 agrees at 11 bases. The V gene's germline CDR1 is MNHEY and CDR2 SVGEGT. CDR3 length: 13 residues. V trimming: 6 bases; J trimming: 10 bases; junction bases outside the gene matches: 7. This CDR3 reads CASSRPGTGGAFF. In DNA form, the CDR3 reads TGTGCCAGCAGCCGTCCCGGGACAGGGGGAGCTTTCTTT.

This chain joins TRBV20-1 and TRBJ1-2; D not certain. This CDR3 has 15 residues. The V gene lost 0 bases and the J gene lost 7 bases, with 18 bases spanning the gap. In germline, CDR1 is DFQATT, CDR2 SNEGSKA (reference sequence). The CDR3 nucleotides are TGCAGTGCTAGAGAATATCGTGCAGGCTATTCTGGCTACACCTTC. It translates to CSAREYRAGYSGYTF.